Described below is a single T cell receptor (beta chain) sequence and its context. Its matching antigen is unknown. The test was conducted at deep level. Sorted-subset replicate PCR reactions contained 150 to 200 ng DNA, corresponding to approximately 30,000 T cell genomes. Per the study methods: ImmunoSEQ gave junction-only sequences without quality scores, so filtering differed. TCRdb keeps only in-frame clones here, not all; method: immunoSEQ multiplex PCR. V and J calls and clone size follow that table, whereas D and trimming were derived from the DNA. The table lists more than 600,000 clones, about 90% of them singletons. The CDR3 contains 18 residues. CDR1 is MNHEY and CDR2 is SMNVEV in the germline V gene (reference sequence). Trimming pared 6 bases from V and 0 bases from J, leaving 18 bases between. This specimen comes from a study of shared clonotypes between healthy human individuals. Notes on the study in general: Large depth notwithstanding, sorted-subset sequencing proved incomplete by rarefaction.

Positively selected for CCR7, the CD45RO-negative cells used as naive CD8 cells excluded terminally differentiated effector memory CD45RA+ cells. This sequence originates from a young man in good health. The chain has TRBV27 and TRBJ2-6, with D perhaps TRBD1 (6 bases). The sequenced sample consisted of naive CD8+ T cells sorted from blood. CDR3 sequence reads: CASRLRDTSYSGANVLTF. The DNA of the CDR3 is TGTGCCAGCAGGCTGAGGGACACTAGTTACTCTGGGGCCAACGTCCTGACTTTC. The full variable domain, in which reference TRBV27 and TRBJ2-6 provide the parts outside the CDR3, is EAQVTQNPRYLITVTGKKLTVTCSQNMNHEYMSWYRQDPGLGLRQIYYSMNVEVTDKGDVPEGYKVSRKEKRNFPLILESPSPNQTSLYFCASRLRDTSYSGANVLTFGAGSRLTVL.